The clone carrying this T cell receptor (beta chain) was detected only a few times. Its antigen is not identified. The PCR made use of 60 Vbeta and 13 Jbeta primers. Some clones are missing from TCRdb's copy, which holds only in-frame ones; the method was immunoSEQ multiplex PCR. The table shows 100,000 to 150,000 clones, with approximately 17% occurring only once. All donors participated as healthy donors of bone marrow. This specimen comes from a study of cytomegalovirus exposure and HLA in healthy donors. Study results and limitations: Later analysis showed most CMV-associated TCR beta chains appearing HLA-restricted.

The germline V and J ends were trimmed by 1 base and 0 bases, with 6 bases remaining between them. The germline V gene encodes CDR1 GTSNPN and CDR2 SVGIG (reference sequence). The CDR3 consists of 13 residues. The V and J genes are TRBV30 and TRBJ1-1; D remains ambiguous. The source is a female donor in good health and CMV-seropositive. Source material: PBMCs. In DNA form, the CDR3 reads TGTGCCTGGAGTGGACACCTGAACACTGAAGCTTTCTTT. Translated: CAWSGHLNTEAFF.